This T cell receptor (beta chain) was observed in a study of blood T cell repertoires in COVID-19. Trimming stripped 0 bases from V and 0 bases from J, with 6 bases between. Germline-derived CDR1 and CDR2 are ENHRY and SYGVKD. The CDR3 runs to 15 residues. This clone was found once. Those designated as exposed participants met a COVID-19 case within 2 weeks before study entry. Generated by immunoSEQ multiplex PCR, the TCRdb table keeps only in-frame clones and is missing some. The sample holds fewer than 250,000 clones, 90% seen once. This chain connects TRBV10-3 to TRBJ2-1; D remains unclear. Sequenced material: PBMCs or T cells enriched from blood (not recorded which). This TCR was sampled from a man over 45 who had been exposed to COVID-19. CDR3 amino acids: CAISESESSYNEQFF. The CDR3 DNA reads TGTGCCATCAGTGAGTCGGAGAGCTCCTACAATGAGCAGTTCTTC.